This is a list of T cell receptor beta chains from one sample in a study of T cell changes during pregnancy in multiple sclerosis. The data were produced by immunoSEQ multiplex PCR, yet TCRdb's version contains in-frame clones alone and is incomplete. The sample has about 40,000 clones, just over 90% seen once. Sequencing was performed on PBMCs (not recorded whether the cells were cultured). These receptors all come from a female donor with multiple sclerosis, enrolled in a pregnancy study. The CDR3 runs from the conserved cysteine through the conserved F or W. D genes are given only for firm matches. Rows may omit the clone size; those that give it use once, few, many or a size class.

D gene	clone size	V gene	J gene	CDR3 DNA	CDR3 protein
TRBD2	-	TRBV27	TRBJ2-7	TGTGCCAGCAGTTTTTCACTTGGACTAGCGGGAATCTCCTACGAGCAGTACTTC	CASSFSLGLAGISYEQYF
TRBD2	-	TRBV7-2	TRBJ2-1	TGTGCCAGCAGCTTATGGGCGGGGGGACTCGAGTTACCCTACAATGAGCAGTTCTTC	CASSLWAGGLELPYNEQFF
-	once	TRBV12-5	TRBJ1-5	TGTGCTAGTGGTTTGGTAAGCACAATTAGTGGCAATCAGCCCCAGCATTTT	CASGLVSTISGNQPQHF
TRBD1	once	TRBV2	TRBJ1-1	TGTGCCAGCAGCCCTAGACAGGGTAATGCTGAAGCTTTCTTT	CASSPRQGNAEAFF
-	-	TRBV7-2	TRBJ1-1	TGTGCCAGCAGCTCGGGCCTGGACGCTTTCTTT	CASSSGLDAFF
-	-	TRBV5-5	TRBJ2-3	TGTGCCAGCAGCTTGAGGGGAAGCACAGATACGCAGTATTTT	CASSLRGSTDTQYF
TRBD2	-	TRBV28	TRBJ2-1	TGTGCCAGCGGAGAAATAGCGGCGGGAGTGGAGCAGTGGCAGTTCTTC	CASGEIAAGVEQWQFF
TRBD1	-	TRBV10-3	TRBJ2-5	TGTGCCATCAGTGAGTCAACAGGGGCGGGAGAGACCCAGTACTTC	CAISESTGAGETQYF
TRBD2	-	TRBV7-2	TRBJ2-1	TGTGCCAGCAGCTTAGGCCGGGAGGGCCTTGTTGGTGAGCAGTTCTTC	CASSLGREGLVGEQFF
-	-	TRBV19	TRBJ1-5	TGTGCCAGTAGTTGGGACTGGAATCAGCCCCAGCATTTT	CASSWDWNQPQHF
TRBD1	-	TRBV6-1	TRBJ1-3	TGTGCCAGCAGTGACGGACAGGTCTCTGGAAACACCATATATTTT	CASSDGQVSGNTIYF
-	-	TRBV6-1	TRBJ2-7	TGTGCCAGTCAACCACGGTCAGGGTTCTACGAGCAGTACTTC	CASQPRSGFYEQYF
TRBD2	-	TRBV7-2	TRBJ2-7	TGTGCCAGCAGGGGGACTAGCGGGACCGGCAAGCAGTACTTC	CASRGTSGTGKQYF
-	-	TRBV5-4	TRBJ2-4	TGTGCCAGCAGCTTAGACGGAAACATTCAGTACTTC	CASSLDGNIQYF
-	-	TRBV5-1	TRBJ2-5	TGCGCCAGCAGCCCCTCGGGGGCGCAAGAGACCCAGTACTTC	CASSPSGAQETQYF
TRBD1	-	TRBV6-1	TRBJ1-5	TGTGCCAGCAGTGCCGGACAGGGTAAGGGCAATCAGCCCCAGCATTTT	CASSAGQGKGNQPQHF
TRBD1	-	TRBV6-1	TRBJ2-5	TGTGCCAGCAGTGAAGCGCCGGGGCAGGGGGTTGAGACCCAGTACTTC	CASSEAPGQGVETQYF
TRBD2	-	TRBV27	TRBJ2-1	TGTGCCAGCCGCGATCTGGGCGGGAGGGGCCATGAGCAGTTCTTC	CASRDLGGRGHEQFF
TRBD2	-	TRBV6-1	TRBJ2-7	TGTGCCAGTCTGACTAGCGGGAGAGGCGAGCAGTACTTC	CASLTSGRGEQYF
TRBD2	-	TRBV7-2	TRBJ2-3	TGTGCCAGCAGTTTTAGCGGGGAAAACACAGATACGCAGTATTTT	CASSFSGENTDTQYF
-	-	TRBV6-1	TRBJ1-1	TGTGCCAGCATGGCTACCGGGGGCGCAAACACTGAAGCTTTCTTT	CASMATGGANTEAFF
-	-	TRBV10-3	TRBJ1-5	TGTGCCATCAGCCAGAGTTGGAGAGTCCAGCATTTT	CAISQSWRVQHF
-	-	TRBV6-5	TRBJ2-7	TGTGCCAGCAGACCACCCAGGGTATCCTACGAGCAGTACTTC	CASRPPRVSYEQYF
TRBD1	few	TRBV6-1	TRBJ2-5	TGTGCCAGCAGTGAACCAGGACAGGGTTATGGGACCCAGTACTTC	CASSEPGQGYGTQYF
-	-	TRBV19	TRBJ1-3	TGTGCCACCCGAAGCTCTGGAAACACCATATATTTT	CATRSSGNTIYF
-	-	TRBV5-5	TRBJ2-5	TGTGCCAGCAGCTTGGGGCGGGTCCAAGAGACCCAGTACTTC	CASSLGRVQETQYF
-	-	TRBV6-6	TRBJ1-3	TGTGCCAGCAGGCACAAGGACAGCTCTGGAAACACCATATATTTT	CASRHKDSSGNTIYF
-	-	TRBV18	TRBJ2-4	TGTGCCAGCTCACCGAACCAAGGAGGGGACATTCAGTACTTC	CASSPNQGGDIQYF
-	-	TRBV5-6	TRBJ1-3	TGTGCCAGCAGCTATTTACAGGATCTCTCTGGAAACACCATATATTTT	CASSYLQDLSGNTIYF
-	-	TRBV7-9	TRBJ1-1	TGTGCCAGCAGCTTCGACAGCGACAACACTGAAGCTTTCTTT	CASSFDSDNTEAFF
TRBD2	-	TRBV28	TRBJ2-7	TGTGCCAGCGCCCTAGCGGGAGGCAGCGAGCAGTACTTC	CASALAGGSEQYF
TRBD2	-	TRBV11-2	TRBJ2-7	TGTGCCAGCAGCTTAGGATTCGGGCTAGCGGGAGTCGGCGAGCAGTACTTC	CASSLGFGLAGVGEQYF
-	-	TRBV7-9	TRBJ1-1	TGTGCCAGCAGGGGGGACACTGAAGCTTTCTTT	CASRGDTEAFF
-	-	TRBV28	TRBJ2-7	TGTGCCAGCAGTTTAACTATCCAATACGAGCAGTACTTC	CASSLTIQYEQYF
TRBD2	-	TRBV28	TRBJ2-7	TGTGCCAGCAGCTCTTCCCCGGGAGGAACATTCTACGAGCAGTACTTC	CASSSSPGGTFYEQYF
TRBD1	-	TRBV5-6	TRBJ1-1	TGTGCCAGCAGCGACAGGGGGCTAAGGGATGAAGCTTTCTTT	CASSDRGLRDEAFF
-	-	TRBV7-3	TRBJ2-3	TGTGCCAGCAGCTTCGGGACTAGCACAGATACGCAGTATTTT	CASSFGTSTDTQYF
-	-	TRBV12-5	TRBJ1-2	TGTGCTAGTGGTTTTAGGTCTCTGCAGGGAAAGACCTATGGCTACACCTTC	CASGFRSLQGKTYGYTF
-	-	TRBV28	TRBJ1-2	TGTGCCAGCAGTTTGCCAGGGGACTATGGCTACACCTTC	CASSLPGDYGYTF